The rows below give T cell receptor beta chains drawn from one sample of a study of blood T cell repertoires in COVID-19. The protocol was immunoSEQ multiplex PCR, while the TCRdb copy is restricted to in-frame clones and leaves out a portion. The data contain about 150,000 clones, roughly 80% of them singletons. What was sequenced was PBMCs or T cells enriched from blood (not recorded which). The receptors here all came from a man aged 50 to 60 who had recovered from COVID-19. CDR3s include the opening cysteine and the closing phenylalanine or tryptophan. D genes are given only for firm matches. Only some rows state a clone size, as once, few, many or a class for expanded clones.

j_gene,d_gene,abundance,v_gene,CDR3aa,CDR3nt
TRBJ1-6,.,many,TRBV11-2,CASSPTMASPLHF,TGTGCCAGCAGCCCCACGATGGCTTCACCCCTCCACTTT
TRBJ1-2,.,.,TRBV25-1,CASSLGSGYTF,TGTGCCAGCAGTCTCGGTTCCGGCTACACCTTC
TRBJ2-1,TRBD2,.,TRBV7-9,CASSDSSGGTYNEQFF,TGTGCCAGCAGCGATTCTAGCGGGGGGACCTACAATGAGCAGTTCTTC
TRBJ1-5,.,few,TRBV27,CASSLNYNQPQHF,TGTGCCAGCAGTTTAAACTACAATCAGCCCCAGCATTTT
TRBJ1-6,.,.,TRBV6-1,CASSEISREDSPLHF,TGTGCCAGCAGTGAAATTTCCAGGGAAGATTCACCCCTCCACTTT
TRBJ1-1,.,.,TRBV7-2,CASSTSTNTEAFF,TGTGCCAGCAGCACCTCGACAAACACTGAAGCTTTCTTT
TRBJ1-3,TRBD1,once,TRBV15,CATSRGQNSGNTIYF,TGTGCCACCAGCAGGGGACAGAACTCTGGAAACACCATATATTTT
TRBJ1-5,TRBD1,.,TRBV19,CASSAPGTGVGRNQPQHF,TGTGCCAGTAGCGCGCCCGGGACAGGGGTAGGTAGGAATCAGCCCCAGCATTTT
TRBJ1-4,.,.,TRBV11-2,CASSLVVRGEATNEKLFF,TGTGCCAGCAGCTTAGTGGTCAGGGGTGAGGCAACTAATGAAAAACTGTTTTTT
TRBJ1-4,.,.,TRBV19,CASSVGPRGEKLFF,TGTGCCAGTAGTGTCGGGCCGCGGGGGGAAAAACTGTTTTTT
TRBJ1-5,TRBD1,few,TRBV10-1,CASVDREANQPQHF,TGCGCCAGCGTGGACAGGGAGGCCAATCAGCCCCAGCATTTT
TRBJ1-2,TRBD1,.,TRBV4-2,CASSQDRPSTGLKGYTF,TGTGCCAGCAGCCAAGATCGGCCCTCGACAGGGCTGAAAGGCTACACCTTC
TRBJ2-7,.,.,TRBV18,CASSRRTDSYEQYF,TGTGCCAGCTCCCGACGGACAGACTCCTACGAGCAGTACTTC
TRBJ2-5,TRBD2,.,TRBV10-3,CATRASGGDETQYF,TGTGCCACTAGGGCTAGCGGGGGGGATGAGACCCAGTACTTC
TRBJ1-2,TRBD1,few,TRBV11-2,CASSLVEGAANYGYTF,TGTGCCAGCAGCTTAGTAGAGGGGGCAGCTAACTATGGCTACACCTTC
TRBJ2-1,TRBD2,few,TRBV4-3,CASSPLAGGYNEQFF,TGCGCCAGCAGCCCACTAGCGGGGGGCTACAATGAGCAGTTCTTC
TRBJ2-2,TRBD2,.,TRBV7-2,CASSLVVGGMGELFF,TGTGCCAGCAGCTTAGTGGTCGGGGGGATGGGGGAGCTGTTTTTT
TRBJ2-1,TRBD2,once,TRBV7-2,CASSWTSGGYNEQFF,TGTGCCAGCAGCTGGACTAGCGGGGGTTACAATGAGCAGTTCTTC
TRBJ2-6,.,few,TRBV5-1,CASSPLPSSGANVLTF,TGCGCCAGCAGCCCCCTCCCGAGCTCTGGGGCCAACGTCCTGACTTTC
TRBJ2-7,TRBD1,.,TRBV7-9,CASSPPTGINEQYF,TGTGCCAGCAGCCCGCCGACAGGGATCAACGAGCAGTACTTC
TRBJ1-2,.,.,TRBV6-5,CASSEAGANYGYTF,TGTGCCAGCTCCGAAGCCGGGGCTAACTATGGCTACACCTTC
TRBJ2-1,TRBD2,.,TRBV6-6,CASVTGTSGGDEQFF,TGTGCCAGCGTGACCGGGACTAGCGGGGGGGACGAGCAGTTCTTC
TRBJ2-1,.,.,TRBV14,CASSRRPGRLSYNEQFF,TGTGCCAGCAGCCGGAGGCCGGGCCGCCTTTCCTACAATGAGCAGTTCTTC
TRBJ2-5,.,.,TRBV5-1,CASSLAPPGEETQYF,TGCGCCAGCAGCTTGGCGCCCCCCGGGGAGGAGACCCAGTACTTC
TRBJ2-7,.,.,TRBV6-5,CASSSPGTAAYEQYF,TGTGCCAGCAGTTCCCCGGGGACTGCGGCCTACGAGCAGTACTTC
TRBJ2-5,TRBD1,.,TRBV19,CASTWGQSRQGAETQYF,TGTGCCAGTACCTGGGGACAATCAAGACAGGGCGCGGAGACCCAGTACTTC
TRBJ1-1,TRBD1,once,TRBV18,CASSPGTGNTEAFF,TGTGCCAGCTCACCCGGGACAGGGAACACTGAAGCTTTCTTT
TRBJ2-7,.,.,TRBV27,CASSFSPGGYEQYF,TGTGCCAGCAGTTTCTCCCCAGGAGGCTACGAGCAGTACTTC
TRBJ2-1,.,.,TRBV5-1,CASSLGLYNEQFF,TGCGCCAGCAGCTTGGGACTCTACAATGAGCAGTTCTTC
TRBJ1-1,TRBD1,.,TRBV7-6,CASSLGPRDRTTEAFF,TGTGCCAGCAGCTTAGGCCCCCGGGACAGAACCACTGAAGCTTTCTTT
TRBJ2-3,TRBD2,.,TRBV7-9,CASSAGGPGTDTQYF,TGTGCCAGCAGCGCGGGGGGGCCGGGCACAGATACGCAGTATTTT
TRBJ1-3,TRBD1,few,TRBV4-3,CASSQVSGQALVGSGNTIYF,TGCGCCAGCAGCCAAGTCTCGGGACAGGCCTTGGTGGGCTCTGGAAACACCATATATTTT
TRBJ1-1,.,.,TRBV6-2/TRBV6-3,CASSYDGLRTEAFF,TGTGCCAGCAGTTACGACGGGTTGAGGACTGAAGCTTTCTTT
TRBJ1-6,.,.,TRBV5-1,CASSLAGGFGSPLHF,TGCGCCAGCAGCTTGGCCGGCGGCTTCGGCTCACCCCTCCACTTT
TRBJ1-1,.,.,TRBV19,CASSSKAQGNTEAFF,TGTGCCAGTAGTTCAAAGGCACAGGGTAACACTGAAGCTTTCTTT
TRBJ1-2,.,.,TRBV5-4,CASSLEQDYGYTF,TGTGCCAGCAGCTTGGAACAGGACTATGGCTACACCTTC
TRBJ1-2,.,.,TRBV27,CASSTGGRGYTF,TGTGCCAGCAGTACGGGGGGGCGCGGCTACACCTTC
TRBJ2-2,TRBD1,.,TRBV18,CASSPWDRTNTGELFF,TGTGCCAGCTCACCCTGGGACAGGACGAACACCGGGGAGCTGTTTTTT
TRBJ1-2,TRBD1,.,TRBV7-9,CASSGQGRGFHYGYTF,TGTGCCAGCAGCGGACAGGGAAGAGGATTTCACTATGGCTACACCTTC
TRBJ1-1,.,.,TRBV5-1,CASSLGAGPNTEAFF,TGCGCCAGCAGCTTGGGCGCGGGCCCGAACACTGAAGCTTTCTTT
TRBJ2-7,TRBD1,once,TRBV15,CATSRGRGQGSYEQYF,TGTGCCACCAGCAGAGGAAGAGGACAGGGGTCCTACGAGCAGTACTTC
TRBJ1-2,.,.,TRBV29-1,CSVDKLGLGYTF,TGCAGCGTTGATAAATTGGGGCTCGGCTACACCTTC
TRBJ2-7,.,.,TRBV25-1,CASTEGAKYEQYF,TGTGCCAGCACGGAGGGGGCGAAATACGAGCAGTACTTC
TRBJ2-7,TRBD1,.,TRBV3-1/TRBV3-2,CASSQAGRGIGEQYF,TGTGCCAGCAGCCAAGCCGGCAGGGGGATTGGCGAGCAGTACTTC
TRBJ2-5,.,.,TRBV5-1,CASTIQGWGSETQYF,TGCGCCAGCACCATACAGGGTTGGGGGTCGGAGACCCAGTACTTC
TRBJ1-6,.,.,TRBV6-5,CASTYTATGNSPLHF,TGTGCCAGCACCTACACGGCCACGGGGAATTCACCCCTCCACTTT
TRBJ2-3,.,once,TRBV29-1,CSVEPGSADTQYF,TGCAGCGTTGAACCGGGTAGCGCAGATACGCAGTATTTT
TRBJ1-1,.,.,TRBV3-1/TRBV3-2,CASSPGVTEAFF,TGTGCCAGCAGCCCAGGGGTCACTGAAGCTTTCTTT
TRBJ2-1,TRBD2,.,TRBV11-3,CASSLPNFPGLVNEQFF,TGTGCCAGCAGCCTTCCCAATTTCCCGGGACTAGTGAATGAGCAGTTCTTC